Shown below are 9 T cell receptor beta chains from a single sample sequenced in a study of blood T cell repertoires in COVID-19. TCRdb's copy holds only in-frame clones and misses some; the assay was immunoSEQ multiplex PCR. The sample consists of some 400,000 clones, over 75% of them appearing once. The source material was PBMCs or T cells enriched from blood (not recorded which). Receptor source: a man aged 25 to 45 who had recovered from COVID-19.

V usage is TRBV7-9 and J usage is TRBJ2-1; 14 bases fit TRBD2. The J segment lost 1 base and the V segment lost 5 bases, leaving 4 bases of the junction unmatched. Germline V lookup: CDR1 SEHNR, CDR2 FQNEAQ (reference sequence). This CDR3 comprises 17 residues. CDR3 DNA: TGTGCCAGCAGCCGGGGACTAGCGGGAGAATCCTACAATGAGCAGTTCTTC. This gives the protein CASSRGLAGESYNEQFF.

J is TRBJ2-1 and V is TRBV29-1, with D perhaps TRBD1 (5 bases). This CDR3 has 14 amino acids. The V and J ends lost 7 bases and 0 bases respectively, with 13 bases between them. CDR1 is SQVTM and CDR2 is ANQGSEA in the germline V gene. CDR3 in amino acids: CSARTSSSYNEQFF. The CDR3 nucleotides read TGCAGCGCAAGGACATCCAGCTCCTACAATGAGCAGTTCTTC.

V is TRBV25-1 and J is TRBJ2-6; D is perhaps TRBD2 (5 bases). With 4 bases removed from V and 12 bases from J, the gap between germline ends came to 16 bases. Germline values: CDR1 MGHDK, CDR2 SYGVNS. The CDR3 sequence is 14 residues long. In DNA, the CDR3 is TGTGCCAGCAGTGGAGGGTTTAGAAAAAGCGTCCTGACTTTC. Translating gives CASSGGFRKSVLTF.

The chain uses TRBV6-5 and TRBJ1-5, with 7 positions matching TRBD1. V lost 6 bases to trimming and J lost 3 bases; unmatched junction nucleotides: 8. The CDR3 covers 15 residues. CDR1 is MNHEY and CDR2 is SVGAGI in the germline V gene. CDR3: CASREAGTVNQPQHF. In DNA form, the CDR3 reads TGTGCCAGCAGGGAGGCCGGGACAGTCAATCAGCCCCAGCATTTT.

V usage is TRBV4-2 and J usage is TRBJ2-7, with TRBD2 matching 13 bases. Germline CDR1 LGHNA, CDR2 YNFKEQ. There are 17 residues in the CDR3. V was clipped by 0 bases and J by 4 bases; unmatched bases: 6. The CDR3 region has the DNA TGTGCCAGCAGCCAAGAGAGCAGGACTAGCGGGAGTTACGAGCAGTACTTC. Amino acids: CASSQESRTSGSYEQYF.

The chain carries TRBV30 and TRBJ2-2; tentatively, D is TRBD1 (5 bases). Trimming took off 0 bases at V and 6 bases at J, with 8 bases between the two ends. Germline V CDR1 and CDR2: GTSNPN, SVGIG (reference sequence). The CDR3 covers 13 residues. The CDR3 DNA reads TGTGCCTGGAGTGTCAAAGGGGCCGGGGAGCTGTTTTTT. This codes for CAWSVKGAGELFF.

The CDR3 DNA follows: TGTGCCAGCAGCCGGACTTACAGGGATGGCTACACCTTC. Protein: CASSRTYRDGYTF. The chain recombines TRBV5-6 with TRBJ1-2; D perhaps matches TRBD1 (6 bases). The CDR3 length is 13 residues. Germline CDR1 and CDR2: SGHDT and YYEEEE. Trimming removed 4 bases at V and 6 bases at J, with 13 bases between.

V is TRBV5-1 and J is TRBJ2-6; 7 positions match TRBD1. CDR3 length equals 15 residues. Germline V gene sequence: CDR1 SGHRS, CDR2 YFSETQ. V gave up 4 bases and J gave up 2 bases; unmatched junction bases: 3. DNA for the CDR3: TGCGCCAGCAGCGCGGACAGGACTGGGGCCAACGTCCTGACTTTC. It yields the protein CASSADRTGANVLTF.

This chain joins TRBV4-1 and TRBJ1-2; TRBD1 matches at 10 bases. The germline CDR1 and CDR2 sequences are MGHRA and YSYEKL. The CDR3 is 14 residues long. J was trimmed by 7 bases and V by 3 bases; bases with no gene match: 5. The CDR3 DNA reads as TGCGCCAGCAGCCAGGGACAGGGGATGGGTGGCTACACCTTC. It translates to CASSQGQGMGGYTF.